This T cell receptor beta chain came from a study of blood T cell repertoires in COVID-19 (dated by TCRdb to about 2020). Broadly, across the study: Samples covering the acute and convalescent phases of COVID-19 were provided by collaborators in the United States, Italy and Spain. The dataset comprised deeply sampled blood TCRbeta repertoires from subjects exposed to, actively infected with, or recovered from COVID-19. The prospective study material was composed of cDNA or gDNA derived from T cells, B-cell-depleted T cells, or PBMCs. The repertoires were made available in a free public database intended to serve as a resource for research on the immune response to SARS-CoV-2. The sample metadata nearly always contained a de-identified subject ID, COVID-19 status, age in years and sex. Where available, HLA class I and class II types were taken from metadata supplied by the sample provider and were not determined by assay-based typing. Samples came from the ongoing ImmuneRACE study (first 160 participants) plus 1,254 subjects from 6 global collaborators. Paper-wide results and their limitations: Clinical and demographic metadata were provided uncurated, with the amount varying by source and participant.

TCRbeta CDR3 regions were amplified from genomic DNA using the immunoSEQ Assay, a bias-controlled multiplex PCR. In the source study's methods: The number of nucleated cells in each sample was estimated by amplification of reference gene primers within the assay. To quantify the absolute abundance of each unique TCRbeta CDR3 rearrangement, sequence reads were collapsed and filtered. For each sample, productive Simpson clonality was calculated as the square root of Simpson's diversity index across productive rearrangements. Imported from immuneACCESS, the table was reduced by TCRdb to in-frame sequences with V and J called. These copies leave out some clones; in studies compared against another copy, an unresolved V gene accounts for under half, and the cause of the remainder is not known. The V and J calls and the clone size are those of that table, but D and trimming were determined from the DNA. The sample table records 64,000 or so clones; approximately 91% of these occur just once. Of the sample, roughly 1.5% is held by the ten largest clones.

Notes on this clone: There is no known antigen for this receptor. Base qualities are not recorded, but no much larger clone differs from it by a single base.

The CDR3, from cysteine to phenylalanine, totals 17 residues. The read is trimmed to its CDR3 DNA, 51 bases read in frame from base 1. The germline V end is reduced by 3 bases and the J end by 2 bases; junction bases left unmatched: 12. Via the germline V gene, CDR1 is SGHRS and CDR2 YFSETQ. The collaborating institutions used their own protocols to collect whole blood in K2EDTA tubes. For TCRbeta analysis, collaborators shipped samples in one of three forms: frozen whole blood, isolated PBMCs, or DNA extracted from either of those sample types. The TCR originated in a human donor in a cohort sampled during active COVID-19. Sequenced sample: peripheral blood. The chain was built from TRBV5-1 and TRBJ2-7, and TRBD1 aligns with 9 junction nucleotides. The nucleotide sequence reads TGCGCCAGCAGCTGGGGGGGACAGGGATTTCGGGCCTACGAGCAGTACTTC. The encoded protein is CASSWGGQGFRAYEQYF.